Below, 24 T cell receptor beta chains from the same sample are listed, as sequenced in a study of beta chain features in type 1 diabetes. Study findings and constraints: A moderate, significant TCRB CDR3 shortening appeared in type 1 diabetes across four CD4+ subsets.

Investigators reverse transcribed all isolated RNA, so they sequenced expressed TCRB transcripts. Sequenced by immunoSEQ multiplex PCR; TCRdb stores in-frame clones only, minus some. The sample has roughly 38,000 clones; approximately 61% are singletons. Their target antigens are unknown. Source material: Tregs from blood. The receptors derive from a man aged 25 to 40 with type 1 diabetes. Some clones in this sample may be carry-over from other donors' samples.

The chain has TRBV9 and TRBJ2-2; 9 bases are shared with TRBD1. V was pared by 0 bases and J by 7 bases, with 7 bases of the junction left unmatched. CDR1 is SGDLS and CDR2 is YYNGEE in the germline V gene. The CDR3 runs to 16 residues. The CDR3, as DNA: TGTGCCAGCAGCGTAGTACAGGGGGCGCTCGGCGGGGAGCTGTTTTTT. Its protein is CASSVVQGALGGELFF.

This sequence joins TRBV7-2 and TRBJ2-1; 12 bases agree with TRBD2. The V gene end was trimmed by 6 bases and the J gene end by 9 bases; junction bases not matched to a gene: 6. Per the germline V gene, CDR1 is SGHTA and CDR2 is FQGNSA. This CDR3 spans 14 amino acids. This CDR3 is CASRRLAGEAEQFF. The CDR3 DNA sequence: TGTGCCAGCAGGCGACTAGCGGGGGAGGCTGAGCAGTTCTTC.

The chain carries TRBV5-1 and TRBJ1-2; D remains ambiguous. The CDR3 has 13 residues. The germline V gene encodes CDR1 SGHRS and CDR2 YFSETQ. Trimming pared 4 bases from V and 6 bases from J, leaving 13 bases between. DNA for the CDR3: TGCGCCAGCAGCCCGGCAGGCTTGGATGGCTACACCTTC. Protein sequence: CASSPAGLDGYTF.

The genes are TRBV11-1 and TRBJ2-5; D uncertain. Germline V gene data show CDR1 as SGHAT and CDR2 as FQDESV (reference sequence). V lost 1 base, J lost 6 bases, and 12 bases lay in between. The CDR3 is 14 amino acids. The CDR3 DNA reads as TGTGCCAGCAGCTTAGGCGGCAGAGGAAAGACCCAGTACTTC. Translated, it gives CASSLGGRGKTQYF.

The CDR3 here is CASSSGQYTEAFF. CDR3 nucleotide sequence: TGTGCCAGCAGCTCGGGACAGTACACTGAAGCTTTCTTT. This chain connects TRBV28 to TRBJ1-1; 7 nucleotides match TRBD1. The V gene's germline CDR1 is MDHEN and CDR2 SYDVKM. This CDR3 comprises 13 residues. Trimming at V came to 6 bases and at J to 3 bases, leaving 4 bases not matched to a gene.

The chain recombines TRBV7-8 with TRBJ2-1; 11 nucleotides match TRBD1. The CDR3 has 15 amino acids. Germline V CDR1 and CDR2: SGHVS, FQNEAQ. The V gene end was trimmed by 6 bases and the J gene end by 6 bases; junction bases not matched to a gene: 7. The CDR3 region has the DNA TGTGCCAGCAGACCCTTCGGGACAGGGGGCAATGAGCAGTTCTTC. Translated: CASRPFGTGGNEQFF.

As DNA, the CDR3 is TGTGCCAGCAGCCCACGGACAGCGACGAACGATGGCTACACCTTC. Protein product: CASSPRTATNDGYTF. The chain recombines TRBV9 with TRBJ1-2; D is perhaps TRBD1 (6 bases). Trimming took 4 bases from V and 6 from J, leaving 19 bases between them. The germline V gene has CDR1 SGDLS and CDR2 YYNGEE. The CDR3 has 15 residues.

The V and J genes are TRBV7-9 and TRBJ1-6; unclear D gene. Per germline, CDR1 SEHNR and CDR2 FQNEAQ (reference sequence). The CDR3 runs 16 residues. Trimming removed 4 bases at V and 0 bases at J, with 10 bases between. The CDR3 DNA is TGTGCCAGCAGCTCTCTCCCTAGCTCCTATAATTCACCCCTCCACTTT. This encodes CASSSLPSSYNSPLHF.

The chain uses TRBV5-4 and TRBJ2-6; TRBD2 is a possible D gene (5 bases). The CDR3 is made up of 16 amino acids. Looked up from germline, CDR1 is SGHNT and CDR2 is YYREEE (reference sequence). Deletions cut 4 bases from V and 0 bases from J, with 11 bases between. The CDR3 DNA is TGTGCCAGCAGCCTGGGGAGTAGCTCTGGGGCCAACGTCCTGACTTTC. Translated: CASSLGSSSGANVLTF.

This sequence joins TRBV19 and TRBJ1-1, with D perhaps matching TRBD1 (5 bases). CDR1 and CDR2 (germline): LNHDA, SQIVND (reference sequence). The germline V and J ends were trimmed by 5 bases and 3 bases, with 13 bases remaining between them. The CDR3 has 14 residues. The CDR3 protein is CASSLRTIDTEAFF. Here the CDR3 DNA reads TGTGCCAGTAGTTTGAGGACAATCGACACTGAAGCTTTCTTT.

The chain links TRBV28 to TRBJ1-1; D is unresolved. With 7 bases removed from V and 4 bases from J, the gap between germline ends came to 7 bases. The germline V gene encodes CDR1 MDHEN and CDR2 SYDVKM. The CDR3 runs 11 residues. CDR3 nucleotide sequence: TGTGCCAGCAATGAGGGCACTGAAGCTTTCTTT. Its protein product is CASNEGTEAFF.

This clone was counted between two and nine times. The J gene is TRBJ2-7, the V gene TRBV27; D not resolved. V shed 0 bases and J shed 6 bases, with 18 bases lying between them. CDR3 length: 16 residues. Germline V gene data show CDR1 as MNHEY and CDR2 as SMNVEV (reference sequence). The CDR3 loop reads CASSLSVASPSGEQYF. The DNA for the CDR3 is TGTGCCAGCAGTTTATCCGTAGCCTCGCCCTCTGGCGAGCAGTACTTC.

The chain has TRBV11-2 and TRBJ2-5; D might be TRBD2 (7 bases). This CDR3 has 16 residues. The V and J ends lost 2 bases and 5 bases respectively, with 18 bases between them. CDR1 SGHAT and CDR2 FQNNGV come from the germline V gene. CDR3 nucleotides: TGTGCCAGCAGCTTATTCGGGGGGCTCGTTTTGGAGACCCAGTACTTC. Translating gives CASSLFGGLVLETQYF.

This chain links TRBV6-1 with TRBJ1-5; 8 bases fit TRBD1. J lost 5 bases, V lost 2 bases, and 5 bases had no gene match. The CDR3 consists of 15 residues. Germline V gene sequence: CDR1 MNHNS, CDR2 SASEGT. The CDR3 here is CASSERGQGHQPQHF. DNA for the CDR3: TGTGCCAGCAGTGAAAGAGGACAGGGACATCAGCCCCAGCATTTT.

This clone turned up a few times. This chain joins TRBV7-2 and TRBJ2-1, with 8 positions matching TRBD2. The CDR3 runs 18 residues. V lost 2 bases and J lost 2; bases outside the gene matches: 11. Per the germline V gene, CDR1 is SGHTA and CDR2 is FQGNSA. The CDR3 sequence is CASSLFPPAGAPYNEQFF. For the CDR3, the DNA is TGTGCCAGCAGCTTATTCCCACCAGCGGGGGCCCCCTACAATGAGCAGTTCTTC.

J is TRBJ2-1 and V is TRBV7-9; unclear D gene. The ends were cut back, 4 bases at V and 4 bases at J, with 8 bases in the middle. From germline, CDR1 is SEHNR and CDR2 FQNEAQ (reference sequence). This CDR3 has 13 residues. This chain's CDR3 is CASSSMEYNEQFF. In nucleotides, the CDR3 is TGTGCCAGCAGCTCGATGGAGTACAATGAGCAGTTCTTC.

The J gene is TRBJ1-1, the V gene TRBV7-2; D is possibly TRBD1 (5 bases). Trimming took off 4 bases at V and 9 bases at J, with 21 bases between the two ends. Looked up from germline, CDR1 is SGHTA and CDR2 is FQGNSA. CDR3 length equals 15 residues. The CDR3 DNA reads as TGTGCCAGCAGCTCCTTCCGGGGGTCGGAGTTGAAAGCTTTCTTT. This encodes CASSSFRGSELKAFF.

V usage is TRBV7-9 and J usage is TRBJ1-2; 8 bases map to TRBD1. CDR1 and CDR2 from the germline V gene are SEHNR and FQNEAQ (reference sequence). V lost 1 base to trimming and J lost 2 bases; unmatched junction nucleotides: 6. The CDR3 covers 16 residues. The CDR3 loop is CASSLERTGLNYGYTF. In DNA, the CDR3 is TGTGCCAGCAGCTTAGAGAGGACAGGGCTGAACTATGGCTACACCTTC.

This chain uses TRBV5-5 with TRBJ1-6; TRBD1 might be the D (5 bases). V was cut by 0 bases and J by 5 bases, with 6 bases left in between. Germline assignment: CDR1 SGHKS and CDR2 YYEKEE (reference sequence). This CDR3 has 14 residues. The CDR3 coding sequence is TGTGCCAGCAGCTTGGTACAGGATAATTCACCCCTCCACTTT. Protein product: CASSLVQDNSPLHF.

J is TRBJ2-5 and V is TRBV5-6; 11 bases align to TRBD2. V shed 4 bases, J shed 5 bases, and the junction held 10 bases outside the gene matches. The length of the CDR3 is 16 residues. The V gene's germline CDR1 is SGHDT and CDR2 YYEEEE. CDR3 amino acids: CASSPDLGLAVETQYF. The CDR3 region has the DNA TGTGCCAGCAGCCCCGACCTGGGACTAGCGGTTGAGACCCAGTACTTC.

As DNA, the CDR3 is TGTGCCAGCAGTGTTTCGGCTGGGGCCAACGTCCTGACTTTC. This codes for CASSVSAGANVLTF. The J gene is TRBJ2-6, the V gene TRBV6-1; the D is unclear. The V end lost 4 bases, the J end lost 2 bases, and 6 bases lay between the germline ends. Germline CDR1 is MNHNS and CDR2 is SASEGT. The CDR3 has 14 residues.

CDR3 sequence reads: CASSFSGTSGSPLHF. DNA for the CDR3: TGTGCCAGCAGTTTTTCCGGGACTTCGGGGTCACCCCTCCACTTT. V usage is TRBV9 and J usage is TRBJ1-6; TRBD1 is a possible D gene (5 bases). The CDR3 loop spans 15 amino acids. The germline CDR1 and CDR2 sequences are SGDLS and YYNGEE. Trimming removed 5 bases at V and 10 bases at J, with 19 bases between.

The V and J genes are TRBV6-5 and TRBJ2-3; D may be TRBD2 (5 bases). Per the germline V gene, CDR1 is MNHEY and CDR2 is SVGAGI. V was pared by 6 bases and J by 2 bases, with 9 bases between. The CDR3 consists of 13 residues. The CDR3 DNA follows: TGTGCCAGCAGAAGGACTTCCACAGATACGCAGTATTTT. Translating it yields CASRRTSTDTQYF.

The V call is TRBV30, the J call TRBJ2-7, with 8 bases aligning to TRBD1. V was clipped by 1 base and J by 4 bases; unmatched bases: 3. The CDR3 contains 13 residues. CDR1 is GTSNPN and CDR2 is SVGIG in the germline V gene (reference sequence). The DNA of the CDR3 is TGTGCCTGGAGTGGGACAGGGCTATACGAGCAGTACTTC. It encodes CAWSGTGLYEQYF.